These 8 T cell receptor beta chains were all obtained from the same sample, sequenced in a study of control samples from healthy donors and cancer patients (dated by TCRdb to 2018 to 2021). Library method: the immunoSEQ multiplex PCR assay. As stored in TCRdb, this immuneACCESS dataset retains in-frame rearrangements with V and J assigned. A fraction of the clones does not appear; measured against another copy, unresolved V genes explain less than half of the discrepancy, and the remainder lacks a known reason. The sample includes approximately 110,000 clones, with just over 90% observed a single time. Of the sample, 4% to 5.5% falls within the top ten clones. The sample taken for sequencing was blood. These receptors were taken from a human donor in good health. The donor label of this sample is uncertain.

In its sample, this clone was seen once. V gene TRBV5-1 combines with J gene TRBJ2-3; 11 nucleotides align to TRBD2. Losses at the gene ends were 6 bases for V and 6 bases for J; bases not matched to a gene: 12. The CDR3 is 16 amino acids. Germline V gives CDR1 SGHRS, CDR2 YFSETQ. CDR3 sequence (DNA): TGCGCCAGCACCCCGTTTAGCGGGGGGGGAAAGGATACGCAGTATTTT. Protein product: CASTPFSGGGKDTQYF.

This clone was detected once. This rearrangement joins TRBV13 to TRBJ1-2, with unresolved D. The V gene's germline CDR1 is PRHDT and CDR2 FYEKMQ (reference sequence). Trimming cost V 0 bases and J 6 bases, with 5 bases left between them. The CDR3 is 12 residues long. Written as DNA, the CDR3 is TGTGCCAGCAGCTTAGGCTGGGATGGCTACACCTTC. It encodes CASSLGWDGYTF.

The chain carries TRBV19 and TRBJ2-1, with D possibly TRBD1 on 5 matching bases. CDR1 and CDR2 (germline): LNHDA, SQIVND (reference sequence). The length of the CDR3 is 15 residues. Deletions cut 5 bases from V and 0 bases from J, with 11 bases between. CDR3 in amino acids: CASSPRQFSYNEQFF. DNA of the CDR3: TGTGCCAGTAGTCCGCGACAGTTCTCCTACAATGAGCAGTTCTTC.

The genes are TRBV19 and TRBJ2-2; D remains ambiguous. Trimming removed 5 bases at V and 9 bases at J, with 10 bases between. The CDR3 contains 12 residues. Germline V lookup: CDR1 LNHDA, CDR2 SQIVND (reference sequence). CDR3 sequence (DNA): TGTGCCAGTAGTCGGTTTGTGCGGGAGCTGTTTTTT. Translated: CASSRFVRELFF.

This chain uses TRBV19 with TRBJ1-2; D is uncertain. V shed 8 bases and J shed 4 bases, with 14 bases lying between them. The CDR3 sequence is 13 residues long. Germline assignment: CDR1 LNHDA and CDR2 SQIVND (reference sequence). The CDR3: CASSPQGPYGYTF. CDR3 DNA: TGTGCCAGTTCCCCACAAGGGCCCTATGGCTACACCTTC.

The rearrangement joins TRBV19 to TRBJ1-4; a weak D match, TRBD1 (5 bases). Trimming pared 7 bases from V and 4 bases from J, leaving 10 bases between. CDR1 LNHDA and CDR2 SQIVND come from the germline V gene (reference sequence). This CDR3 has 13 amino acids. DNA of the CDR3: TGTGCCAGTACGGGGCTGCATAATGAAAAACTGTTTTTT. It encodes CASTGLHNEKLFF.

This clone was seen a single time. The chain combines TRBV7-9 with TRBJ2-7; D call uncertain. CDR1 and CDR2 (germline): SEHNR, FQNEAQ (reference sequence). This CDR3 is 14 amino acids long. The V end was cut by 3 bases, the J end by 3 bases, with 12 bases between. CDR3 sequence reads: CASSLAGRIYEQYF. The CDR3 DNA reads TGTGCCAGCAGCTTGGCAGGACGCATCTACGAGCAGTACTTC.

This chain joins TRBV30 and TRBJ2-2, with a tentative D call TRBD1 (6 bases). Germline CDR1 GTSNPN, CDR2 SVGIG (reference sequence). The V and J ends lost 3 bases and 6 bases respectively, with 14 bases between them. The CDR3 spans 14 residues. This CDR3 reads CAWRINRAAGELFF. The CDR3 nucleotides read TGTGCCTGGAGGATCAACAGGGCGGCCGGGGAGCTGTTTTTT.